The sequence of this T cell receptor beta chain was determined in a study of shared clonotypes between healthy human individuals. Findings and caveats of the study: Having only a few donors restricted how much genetic and exposure-history diversity was captured. Across subsets, estimated richness was generally greater for naive than for memory populations.

Original methodology: ImmunoSEQ junction-only sequences lacked quality scores, so their filtering differed. Clones were read by immunoSEQ multiplex PCR, and TCRdb kept only the in-frame ones, dropping some. The DNA was the basis for D and trimming; V, J and clone size are from that table. The sample yields about 820,000 clones, around 92% seen once. The CDR3 is 13 amino acids. V lost 4 bases and J 5 bases, leaving 12 bases between the germline ends. Per the germline V gene, CDR1 is SGHRS and CDR2 is YFSETQ. On this clone itself: The antigen is undetermined.

The naive CD8 population came from CD45RO-negative cells selected for CCR7, without terminally differentiated effector memory CD45RA+ cells. The chain joins TRBV5-1 to TRBJ1-1, with D perhaps matching TRBD1 (6 bases). This clonotype was obtained from a man aged 25 to 40 in good health. Sequencing was carried out using naive CD8+ T cells sorted from blood. CDR3 DNA: TGCGCCAGCAGCCCTACAGGGTTTACTGAAGCTTTCTTT. This translates into CASSPTGFTEAFF.